Listed here are 31 T cell receptor beta chains from one sample, sequenced in a study of cytotoxic CD8 clonotypes in ibrutinib-treated CLL. Only in-frame clones appear in the TCRdb table, and some are missing; sequencing was by immunoSEQ multiplex PCR. The repertoire holds about 300,000 clones, around 77% seen once, with about 5.7% in the top ten. The material was PBMCs, obtained at disease progression, from a patient treated with ibrutinib. These TCRs come from a human donor with chronic lymphocytic leukemia.

CDR3 sequence: CATRGGAGDVGELFF. The CDR3 nucleotides read TGTGCCACCAGGGGGGGAGCGGGAGACGTCGGGGAGCTGTTTTTT. The chain couples TRBV15 to TRBJ2-2, with 8 positions matching TRBD2. This CDR3 has 15 residues. CDR1 and CDR2 from the germline V gene are LNHNV and YYDKDF (reference sequence). V gave up 6 bases and J gave up 7 bases; unmatched junction bases: 10.

The chain carries TRBV15 and TRBJ1-5; the D gene is possibly TRBD1 (6 bases). The CDR3 is 16 residues long. The ends were cut back, 6 bases at V and 0 bases at J, with 15 bases in the middle. The V gene's germline CDR1 is LNHNV and CDR2 YYDKDF (reference sequence). The CDR3 protein is CATSDRIKISNQPQHF. Here the CDR3 DNA reads TGTGCCACCAGTGACAGGATTAAGATTAGCAATCAGCCCCAGCATTTT.

The chain is built from TRBV2 and TRBJ2-7; 7 nucleotides line up with TRBD2. The V gene end was trimmed by 9 bases and the J gene end by 5 bases; junction bases not matched to a gene: 7. Germline V gene sequence: CDR1 SNHLY, CDR2 FYNNEI. This CDR3 has 12 residues. CDR3 sequence (DNA): TGTGCCAGAGGAGTGGGGAGGGACGAGCAGTACTTC. Its translation is CARGVGRDEQYF.

The chain recombines TRBV6-5 with TRBJ2-1, with 9 bases fitting TRBD1. This CDR3 comprises 15 residues. Trimming cost V 2 bases and J 9 bases; bases outside gene matches: 8. The germline V gene encodes CDR1 MNHEY and CDR2 SVGAGI. The CDR3 bases are TGTGCCAGCAGTTACGGACAGGGGATTGGGGGTGAGCAGTTCTTC. As protein: CASSYGQGIGGEQFF.

J is TRBJ1-1 and V is TRBV6-5; D unclear. V lost 5 bases, J lost 8 bases, and 9 bases lay in between. CDR3 length: 11 residues. The germline CDR1 and CDR2 sequences are MNHEY and SVGAGI. The CDR3: CASSRSGEAFF. CDR3 sequence (DNA): TGTGCCAGCAGTCGGTCGGGGGAAGCTTTCTTT.

This chain connects TRBV2 to TRBJ1-2; D ambiguous. Germline V CDR1 and CDR2: SNHLY, FYNNEI. The CDR3 runs 13 residues. V gave up 6 bases and J gave up 8 bases, with 16 bases separating them. The CDR3 sequence is CASSLRIDGGYTF. The CDR3 DNA sequence: TGTGCCAGCAGCCTCAGGATTGATGGCGGCTACACCTTC.

This chain joins TRBV7-6 and TRBJ2-7; D is possibly TRBD2 (6 bases). Trimming removed 1 base at V and 3 bases at J, with 13 bases between. This CDR3 spans 15 amino acids. CDR1 is SGHVS and CDR2 is FNYEAQ in the germline V gene. CDR3 bases: TGTGCCAGCAGCTTAGAGGAGGGTGGCCTCTACGAGCAGTACTTC. Amino acids: CASSLEEGGLYEQYF.

The V gene is TRBV10-3, the J gene TRBJ2-7; 11 bases are a match to TRBD2. From germline, CDR1 is ENHRY and CDR2 SYGVKD. Germline trimming cut 3 bases from V and 5 bases from J; bases unmatched to any gene: 6. The CDR3 is made up of 15 amino acids. The CDR3 protein is CAISEVVGLADEQYF. For the CDR3, the DNA is TGTGCCATCAGTGAAGTGGTGGGACTAGCGGACGAGCAGTACTTC.

The genes are TRBV7-9 and TRBJ1-1, with 7 bases aligning to TRBD1. Germline-derived CDR1 and CDR2 are SEHNR and FQNEAQ (reference sequence). V shed 5 bases and J 5 bases; nucleotides not matched to a gene: 5. The CDR3 has 13 amino acids. The CDR3 protein is CASSPPTGTEAFF. The CDR3 DNA follows: TGTGCCAGCAGCCCCCCGACAGGGACTGAAGCTTTCTTT.

This chain uses TRBV19 with TRBJ2-7; the match to TRBD1 covers 7 bases. Trimming removed 1 base from V and 0 bases from J; junction bases left unmatched: 6. The CDR3 loop spans 16 amino acids. CDR1 LNHDA and CDR2 SQIVND come from the germline V gene (reference sequence). CDR3 protein: CASSIARGPTSYEQYF. CDR3 DNA sequence: TGTGCCAGTAGTATAGCAAGGGGGCCTACCTCCTACGAGCAGTACTTC.

There are a few counts of this clone. The rearrangement links TRBV4-3 to TRBJ2-6, with D unclear. Trimming stripped 1 base from V and 2 bases from J, with 6 bases between. This CDR3 has 15 residues. Germline V gene data show CDR1 as LGHNA and CDR2 as YSLEER. The chain's CDR3 is CASSQVSPGANVLTF. The CDR3 nucleotides read TGCGCCAGCAGCCAAGTCAGTCCTGGGGCCAACGTCCTGACTTTC.

The chain links TRBV4-1 to TRBJ2-1; D is unclear. The CDR3 is made up of 16 amino acids. Trimming took 0 bases from V and 0 from J, leaving 9 bases between them. CDR1 and CDR2 from the germline V gene are MGHRA and YSYEKL. This CDR3 is CASSQESTSSYNEQFF. CDR3 sequence (DNA): TGCGCCAGCAGCCAAGAGTCGACGAGCTCCTACAATGAGCAGTTCTTC.

This clone occurred a few times. V gene TRBV5-4 combines with J gene TRBJ1-6; D gene ambiguous. Germline values: CDR1 SGHNT, CDR2 YYREEE (reference sequence). The CDR3 has 13 amino acids. V was cut by 4 bases and J by 14 bases, with 16 bases left in between. As DNA, the CDR3 is TGTGCCAGCAGCCCTGACCCGCTCGGGGCCCTCCACTTT. Protein sequence: CASSPDPLGALHF.

V gene TRBV7-9 combines with J gene TRBJ1-4, with D uncertain. Trimming took off 7 bases at V and 1 base at J, with 10 bases between the two ends. This CDR3 is built from 14 residues. Germline V gene sequence: CDR1 SEHNR, CDR2 FQNEAQ (reference sequence). The CDR3 region has the DNA TGTGCCAGCACCCAGCCGGGAACTAATGAAAAACTGTTTTTT. It translates to CASTQPGTNEKLFF.

The table lists this clone with a few counts. Here the CDR3 DNA reads TGTGCCAGCAGTTTCCCGACAGGGGACGAGCAGTACTTC. Protein product: CASSFPTGDEQYF. V usage is TRBV6-5 and J usage is TRBJ2-7; TRBD1 matches 8 bases. Unmatched junction bases numbered 4, after V lost 4 bases and J lost 5 bases. Germline CDR1 and CDR2: MNHEY and SVGAGI. CDR3 length: 13 residues.

J is TRBJ1-2 and V is TRBV2; the match to TRBD1 covers 7 bases. The CDR3 covers 14 residues. V shed 8 bases and J 1 base; nucleotides not matched to a gene: 7. Germline-derived CDR1 and CDR2 are SNHLY and FYNNEI. This CDR3 is CASPRDSSNYGYTF. In nucleotides, the CDR3 is TGTGCCAGCCCCAGGGACAGTAGTAACTATGGCTACACCTTC.

This clone was seen a few times. The chain combines TRBV6-6 with TRBJ2-7; D gene unclear. Germline values: CDR1 MNHNY, CDR2 SVGAGI (reference sequence). CDR3 length equals 10 residues. V gave up 4 bases and J gave up 5 bases, with 3 bases separating them. The DNA of the CDR3 is TGTGCCAGCAGTTCACACGAGCAGTACTTC. This translates into CASSSHEQYF.

In DNA form, the CDR3 reads TGCGCCAGCAGCCAAGGCACTAGCCCGTACGAGCAGTACTTC. It specifies CASSQGTSPYEQYF. This chain uses TRBV4-1 with TRBJ2-7, with D maybe TRBD2 (6 bases). The V gene's germline CDR1 is MGHRA and CDR2 YSYEKL. Trimming removed 1 base at V and 4 bases at J, with 11 bases between. The CDR3 covers 14 residues.

CDR3 amino acids: CASSRGRTSSQETQYF. The CDR3 DNA sequence: TGCGCCAGCAGCCGGGGTCGGACGAGTTCGCAAGAGACCCAGTACTTC. This chain links TRBV4-1 with TRBJ2-5; no firm D call. There are 16 residues in the CDR3. Trimming removed 4 bases at V and 2 bases at J, with 17 bases between. Germline values: CDR1 MGHRA, CDR2 YSYEKL.

This clone is a singleton in its sample. The V gene is TRBV6-1, the J gene TRBJ2-3, with 9 bases lining up with TRBD1. The CDR3 length is 13 residues. The V segment lost 7 bases and the J segment 7 bases; nucleotides outside the gene matches: 6. Looked up from germline, CDR1 is MNHNS and CDR2 is SASEGT. This CDR3 reads CASIGQGRNTQYF. The CDR3 nucleotides are TGTGCCAGCATTGGACAGGGGCGGAATACGCAGTATTTT.

This clone was seen a handful of times. The genes are TRBV7-9 and TRBJ2-5; D perhaps matches TRBD2 (6 bases). The V end lost 0 bases, the J end lost 2 bases, and 10 bases lay between the germline ends. The CDR3 length is 15 residues. Germline CDR1 and CDR2: SEHNR and FQNEAQ (reference sequence). This CDR3 is CASSLAGGSQETQYF. The CDR3 DNA reads as TGTGCCAGCAGCTTAGCGGGAGGAAGTCAAGAGACCCAGTACTTC. Looking up the rest from reference TRBV7-9 and TRBJ2-5 gives the full variable domain: DTGVSQNPRHKITKRGQNVTFRCDPISEHNRLYWYRQTLGQGPEFLTYFQNEAQLEKSRLLSDRFSAERPKGSFSTLEIQRTEQGDSAMYLCASSLAGGSQETQYFGPGTRLLVL.

The rearrangement uses TRBV7-2 and TRBJ1-3; tentatively, D is TRBD1 (5 bases). This CDR3 is 14 amino acids long. The germline gives CDR1 SGHTA, CDR2 FQGNSA. V was pared by 1 base and J by 3 bases, with 7 bases between. CDR3 in amino acids: CASSLGGGGNTIYF. Written as DNA, the CDR3 is TGTGCCAGCAGCTTAGGGGGCGGTGGAAACACCATATATTTT.

This chain joins TRBV18 and TRBJ1-1; TRBD1 agrees at 7 bases. Germline trimming cut 3 bases from V and 2 bases from J; bases unmatched to any gene: 6. The CDR3 loop spans 15 amino acids. From germline, CDR1 is KGHSH and CDR2 LQKENI. This CDR3 reads CASSPTTGPNTEAFF. CDR3 DNA sequence: TGTGCCAGCTCACCGACGACAGGGCCTAACACTGAAGCTTTCTTT. Full variable domain (rest looked up from reference TRBV18 and TRBJ1-1): NAGVMQNPRHLVRRRGQEARLRCSPMKGHSHVYWYRQLPEEGLKFMVYLQKENIIDESGMPKERFSAEFPKEGPSILRIQQVVRGDSAAYFCASSPTTGPNTEAFFGQGTRLTVV.

The rearrangement links TRBV13 to TRBJ2-3; possibly TRBD1 for D (5 bases). CDR1 is PRHDT, CDR2 FYEKMQ, per germline (reference sequence). The CDR3 covers 15 residues. Trimming stripped 2 bases from V and 2 bases from J, with 11 bases between. CDR3 coding DNA: TGTGCCAGCAGCTTAAGGCAGGGCTACACAGATACGCAGTATTTT. Encoded protein: CASSLRQGYTDTQYF.

This clone was detected only once. This chain uses TRBV9 with TRBJ2-1; 11 bases agree with TRBD1. The CDR3 sequence is 17 residues long. V shed 0 bases and J 0 bases; nucleotides not matched to a gene: 2. CDR1 and CDR2 from the germline V gene are SGDLS and YYNGEE. The CDR3 region has the DNA TGTGCCAGCAGCGTAGGGGGACAGGGGGACTCCTACAATGAGCAGTTCTTC. This codes for CASSVGGQGDSYNEQFF.

The V and J genes are TRBV13 and TRBJ2-7, with D tentatively TRBD2 (6 bases). Trimming removed 5 bases from V and 6 bases from J, with 14 bases in between. This CDR3 comprises 13 residues. From germline, CDR1 is PRHDT and CDR2 FYEKMQ (reference sequence). CDR3 bases: TGTGCCAGCAGCCCCCCAAGGGAGGTCGAGCAGTACTTC. It translates to CASSPPREVEQYF. The full variable domain, rest sourced from reference TRBV13 and TRBJ2-7, is AAGVIQSPRHLIKEKRETATLKCYPIPRHDTVYWYQQGPGQDPQFLISFYEKMQSDKGSIPDRFSAQQFSDYHSELNMSSLELGDSALYFCASSPPREVEQYFGPGTRLTVT.

The CDR3 DNA sequence: TGTGCCAGCAGCACGCCTGACAGGGCCCAAGAGACCCAGTACTTC. Translating gives CASSTPDRAQETQYF. The chain joins TRBV7-2 to TRBJ2-5; 7 bases map to TRBD1. Germline CDR1 SGHTA, CDR2 FQGNSA. This CDR3 region has 15 residues. The V and J ends lost 5 bases and 1 base, in that order; junction bases with no gene match: 7.

The V gene is TRBV9, the J gene TRBJ2-3; 10 bases fit TRBD2. V dropped 3 bases and J dropped 5; count of bases not matched to a gene: 6. CDR1 and CDR2 from the germline V gene are SGDLS and YYNGEE. CDR3 size: 15 residues. CDR3: CASSGGLAIRDTQYF. The CDR3 DNA reads TGTGCCAGCAGCGGGGGACTAGCGATTAGAGATACGCAGTATTTT.

V gene TRBV4-3 combines with J gene TRBJ2-1; D remains ambiguous. Germline V gene sequence: CDR1 LGHNA, CDR2 YSLEER. This CDR3 has 14 residues. The ends were cut back, 0 bases at V and 7 bases at J, with 10 bases in the middle. CDR3 sequence (DNA): TGCGCCAGCAGCCAAGAAAACTTATCAAATGAGCAGTTCTTC. Translated: CASSQENLSNEQFF.

CDR3 protein: CASSLGQGRNTEAFF. CDR3 bases: TGTGCCAGCAGCTTGGGTCAGGGGAGGAACACTGAAGCTTTCTTT. This rearrangement joins TRBV5-4 to TRBJ1-1, with a possible D match to TRBD1 (6 bases). V was pared by 0 bases and J by 1 base, with 10 bases between. Germline lookup yields CDR1 SGHNT and CDR2 YYREEE (reference sequence). This CDR3 contains 15 residues.

The DNA for the CDR3 is TGTGCCACCAGTCTAGGGCCTGAGCAGTTCTTC. Translating gives CATSLGPEQFF. This sequence joins TRBV15 and TRBJ2-1; D is uncertain. Trimming left V 6 bases short and J 9 bases short, with 9 bases between. CDR1 and CDR2 (germline): LNHNV, YYDKDF (reference sequence). This CDR3 is 11 amino acids long.